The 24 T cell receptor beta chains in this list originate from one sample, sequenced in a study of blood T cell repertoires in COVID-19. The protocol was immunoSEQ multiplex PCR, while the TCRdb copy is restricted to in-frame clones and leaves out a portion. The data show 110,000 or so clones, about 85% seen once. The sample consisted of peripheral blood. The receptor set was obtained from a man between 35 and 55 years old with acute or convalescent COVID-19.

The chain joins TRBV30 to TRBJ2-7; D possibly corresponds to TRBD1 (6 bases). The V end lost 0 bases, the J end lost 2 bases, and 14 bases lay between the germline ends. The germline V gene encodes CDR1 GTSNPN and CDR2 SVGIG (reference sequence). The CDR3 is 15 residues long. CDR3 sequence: CAWSVGDRSTYEQYF. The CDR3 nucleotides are TGTGCCTGGAGTGTCGGTGACAGGTCGACCTACGAGCAGTACTTC.

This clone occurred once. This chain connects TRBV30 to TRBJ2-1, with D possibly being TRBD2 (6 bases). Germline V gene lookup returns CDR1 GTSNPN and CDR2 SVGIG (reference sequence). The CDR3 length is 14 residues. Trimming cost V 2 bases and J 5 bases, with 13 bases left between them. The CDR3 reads CAWSQVGLNNEQFF. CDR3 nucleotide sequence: TGTGCCTGGAGTCAAGTGGGACTTAACAATGAGCAGTTCTTC.

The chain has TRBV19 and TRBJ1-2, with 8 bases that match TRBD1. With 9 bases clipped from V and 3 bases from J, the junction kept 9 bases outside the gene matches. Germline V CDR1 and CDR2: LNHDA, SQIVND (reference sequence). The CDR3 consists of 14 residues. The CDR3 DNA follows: TGTGCCAGCAAAAGACAGGGGAAAGACTATGGCTACACCTTC. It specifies CASKRQGKDYGYTF.

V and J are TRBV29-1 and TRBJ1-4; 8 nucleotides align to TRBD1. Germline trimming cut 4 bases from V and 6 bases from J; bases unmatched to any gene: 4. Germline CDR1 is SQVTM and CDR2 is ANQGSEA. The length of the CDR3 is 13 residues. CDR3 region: CSVAGGVYEKLFF. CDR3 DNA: TGCAGCGTTGCAGGGGGCGTGTATGAAAAACTGTTTTTT.

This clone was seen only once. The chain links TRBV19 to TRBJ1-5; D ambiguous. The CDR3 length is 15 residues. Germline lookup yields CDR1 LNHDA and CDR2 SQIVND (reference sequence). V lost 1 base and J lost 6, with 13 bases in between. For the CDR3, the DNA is TGTGCCAGTAGTATAGTTGAGGGATCCGGTCAGCCCCAGCATTTT. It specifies CASSIVEGSGQPQHF.

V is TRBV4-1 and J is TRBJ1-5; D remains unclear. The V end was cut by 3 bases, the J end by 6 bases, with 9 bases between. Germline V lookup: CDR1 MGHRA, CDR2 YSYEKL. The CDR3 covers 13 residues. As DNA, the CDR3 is TGCGCCAGCAGCCACGACTATGGTCAGCCCCAGCATTTT. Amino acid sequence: CASSHDYGQPQHF.

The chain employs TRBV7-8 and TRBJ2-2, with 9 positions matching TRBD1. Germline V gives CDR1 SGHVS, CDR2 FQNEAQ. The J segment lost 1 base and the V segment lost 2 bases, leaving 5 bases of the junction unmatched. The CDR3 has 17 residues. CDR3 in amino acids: CASSLSDRGVNTGELFF. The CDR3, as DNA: TGTGCCAGCAGCTTAAGTGACAGGGGGGTGAACACCGGGGAGCTGTTTTTT.

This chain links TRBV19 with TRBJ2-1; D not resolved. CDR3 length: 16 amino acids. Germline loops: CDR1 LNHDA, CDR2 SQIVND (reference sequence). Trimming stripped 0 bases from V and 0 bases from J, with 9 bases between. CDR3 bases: TGTGCCAGTAGTATAGACTCACGGAGCTCCTACAATGAGCAGTTCTTC. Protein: CASSIDSRSSYNEQFF.

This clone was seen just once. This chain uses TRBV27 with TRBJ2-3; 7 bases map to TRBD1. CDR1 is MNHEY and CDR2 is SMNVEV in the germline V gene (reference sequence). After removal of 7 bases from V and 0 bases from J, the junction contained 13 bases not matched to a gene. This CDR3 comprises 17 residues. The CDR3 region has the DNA TGTGCCAGCACTTACCGACTGACAGGGTCTAGCACAGATACGCAGTATTTT. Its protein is CASTYRLTGSSTDTQYF.

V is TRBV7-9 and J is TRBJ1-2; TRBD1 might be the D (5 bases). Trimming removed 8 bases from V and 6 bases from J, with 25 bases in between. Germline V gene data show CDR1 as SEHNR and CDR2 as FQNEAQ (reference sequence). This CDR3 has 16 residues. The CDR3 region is CASLKTGGGQSDGYTF. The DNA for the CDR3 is TGTGCCAGCTTAAAAACCGGGGGAGGTCAGAGTGATGGCTACACCTTC.

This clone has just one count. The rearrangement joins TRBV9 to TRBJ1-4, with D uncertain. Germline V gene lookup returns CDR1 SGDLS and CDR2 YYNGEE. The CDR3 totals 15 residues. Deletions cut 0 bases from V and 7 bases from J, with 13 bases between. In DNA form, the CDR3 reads TGTGCCAGCAGCGTAGAGCGGGCCTGGGGTGAAAAACTGTTTTTT. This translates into CASSVERAWGEKLFF.

CDR3 sequence reads: CASSLGTGEKLFF. Written as DNA, the CDR3 is TGTGCCAGCAGCTTAGGGACAGGGGAAAAACTGTTTTTT. The J gene is TRBJ1-4, the V gene TRBV7-8; 8 bases fit TRBD1. Trimming cost V 1 base and J 8 bases; bases outside gene matches: 0. Germline V gene data show CDR1 as SGHVS and CDR2 as FQNEAQ. This CDR3 contains 13 residues.

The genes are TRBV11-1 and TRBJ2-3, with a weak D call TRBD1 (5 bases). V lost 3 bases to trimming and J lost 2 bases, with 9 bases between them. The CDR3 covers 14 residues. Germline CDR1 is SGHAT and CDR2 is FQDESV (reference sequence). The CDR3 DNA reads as TGTGCCAGCAGCTTTGCGACAGACACAGATACGCAGTATTTT. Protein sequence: CASSFATDTDTQYF.

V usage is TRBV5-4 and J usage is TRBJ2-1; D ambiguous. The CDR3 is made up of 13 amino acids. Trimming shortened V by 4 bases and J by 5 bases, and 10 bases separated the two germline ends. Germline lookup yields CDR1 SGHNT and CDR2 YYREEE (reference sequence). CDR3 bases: TGTGCCAGCAGCACCCAAGCGAACAATGAGCAGTTCTTC. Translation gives CASSTQANNEQFF.

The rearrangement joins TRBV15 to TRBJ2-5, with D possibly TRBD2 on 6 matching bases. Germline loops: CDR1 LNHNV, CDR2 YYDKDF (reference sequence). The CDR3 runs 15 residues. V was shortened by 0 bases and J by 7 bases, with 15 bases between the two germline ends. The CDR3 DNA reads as TGTGCCACCAGCAGAGAGGGCCCGGGAGTGGGGACCCAGTACTTC. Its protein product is CATSREGPGVGTQYF. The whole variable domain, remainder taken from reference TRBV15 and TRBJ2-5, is DAMVIQNPRYQVTQFGKPVTLSCSQTLNHNVMYWYQQKSSQAPKLLFHYYDKDFNNEADTPDNFQSRRPNTSFCFLDIRSPGLGDTAMYLCATSREGPGVGTQYFGPGTRLLVL.

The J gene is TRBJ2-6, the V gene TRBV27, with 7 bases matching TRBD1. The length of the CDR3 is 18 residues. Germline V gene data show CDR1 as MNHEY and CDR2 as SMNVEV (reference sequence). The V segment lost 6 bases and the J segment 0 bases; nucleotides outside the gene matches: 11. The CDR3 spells CASRRDRVVPSGANVLTF. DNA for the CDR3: TGTGCCAGCAGGCGAGACAGGGTTGTGCCCTCTGGGGCCAACGTCCTGACTTTC.

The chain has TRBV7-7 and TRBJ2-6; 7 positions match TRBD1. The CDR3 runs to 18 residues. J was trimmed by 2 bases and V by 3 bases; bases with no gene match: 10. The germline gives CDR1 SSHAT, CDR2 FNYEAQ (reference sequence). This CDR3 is CASSFPRDRAAGANVLTF. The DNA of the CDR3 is TGTGCCAGCAGCTTCCCTCGAGACAGGGCCGCTGGGGCCAACGTCCTGACTTTC.

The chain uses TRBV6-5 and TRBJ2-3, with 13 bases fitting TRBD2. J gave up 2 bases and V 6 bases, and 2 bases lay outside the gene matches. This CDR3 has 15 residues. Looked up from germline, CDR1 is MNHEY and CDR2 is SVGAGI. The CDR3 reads CASRGLAGYTDTQYF. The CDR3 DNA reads TGTGCCAGCAGGGGACTAGCGGGGTACACAGATACGCAGTATTTT.

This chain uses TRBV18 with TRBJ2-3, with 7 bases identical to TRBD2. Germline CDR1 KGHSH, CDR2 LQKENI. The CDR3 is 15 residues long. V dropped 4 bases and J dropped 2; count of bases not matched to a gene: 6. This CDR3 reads CASSQLAEPTDTQYF. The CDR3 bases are TGTGCCAGCTCACAGCTAGCGGAACCCACAGATACGCAGTATTTT. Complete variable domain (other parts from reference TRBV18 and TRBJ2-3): NAGVMQNPRHLVRRRGQEARLRCSPMKGHSHVYWYRQLPEEGLKFMVYLQKENIIDESGMPKERFSAEFPKEGPSILRIQQVVRGDSAAYFCASSQLAEPTDTQYFGPGTRLTVL.

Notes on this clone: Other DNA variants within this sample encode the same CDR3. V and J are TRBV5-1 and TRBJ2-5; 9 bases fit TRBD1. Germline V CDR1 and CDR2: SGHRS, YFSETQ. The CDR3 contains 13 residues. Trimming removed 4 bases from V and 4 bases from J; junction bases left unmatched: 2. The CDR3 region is CASSPQGAETQYF. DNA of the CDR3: TGCGCCAGCAGCCCACAGGGGGCAGAGACCCAGTACTTC.

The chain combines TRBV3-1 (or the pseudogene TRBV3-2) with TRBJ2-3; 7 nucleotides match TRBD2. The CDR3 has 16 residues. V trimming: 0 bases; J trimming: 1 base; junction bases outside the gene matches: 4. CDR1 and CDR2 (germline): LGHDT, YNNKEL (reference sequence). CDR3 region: CASSQEMAGGTDTQYF. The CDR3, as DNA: TGTGCCAGCAGCCAAGAGATGGCGGGGGGCACAGATACGCAGTATTTT.

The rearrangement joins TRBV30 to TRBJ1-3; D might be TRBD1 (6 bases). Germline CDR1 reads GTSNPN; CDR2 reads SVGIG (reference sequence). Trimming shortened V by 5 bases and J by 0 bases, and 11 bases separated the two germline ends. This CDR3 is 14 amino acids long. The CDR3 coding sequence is TGTGCCTGGGGGCCAGGGGTCTCTGGAAACACCATATATTTT. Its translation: CAWGPGVSGNTIYF.

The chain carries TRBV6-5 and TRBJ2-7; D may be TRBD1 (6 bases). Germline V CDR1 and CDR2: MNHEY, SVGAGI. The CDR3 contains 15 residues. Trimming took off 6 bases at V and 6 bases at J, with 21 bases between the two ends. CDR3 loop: CASSLVVDRPVEQYF. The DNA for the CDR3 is TGTGCCAGCAGCCTCGTTGTTGACAGGCCGGTCGAGCAGTACTTC.

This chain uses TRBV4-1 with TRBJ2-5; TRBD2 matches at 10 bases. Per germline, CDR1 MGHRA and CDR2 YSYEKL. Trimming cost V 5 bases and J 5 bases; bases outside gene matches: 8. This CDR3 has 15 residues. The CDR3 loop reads CASSILAGVGETQYF. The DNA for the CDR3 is TGCGCCAGCAGCATTCTAGCGGGGGTCGGGGAGACCCAGTACTTC.